These 32 T cell receptor beta chains share one sample of origin, sequenced in a study of graft-versus-host responses after intestinal transplantation. Some clones are missing from TCRdb's copy, which holds only in-frame ones; the method was immunoSEQ multiplex PCR. The sample includes approximately 120,000 clones, around nine tenths of them seen just once. Their specific antigens are unknown. The source material was unstimulated CD4+ T cells sorted from spleen or lymph node cells, sampled before intestinal transplant. The receptors were gathered from a human donor who received an intestinal transplant.

This sequence joins TRBV18 and TRBJ1-3; a possible D gene is TRBD1 (5 bases). V was trimmed by 3 bases and J by 0 bases, leaving 9 bases between them. Germline V CDR1 and CDR2: KGHSH, LQKENI. The CDR3 runs to 15 residues. CDR3 coding DNA: TGTGCCAGCTCACCTGGGACCATCTCTGGAAACACCATATATTTT. Amino acids: CASSPGTISGNTIYF.

The chain is built from TRBV16 and TRBJ1-2; D might be TRBD1 (5 bases). Per germline, CDR1 KGHSY and CDR2 FQNENV. The germline V and J ends were trimmed by 0 bases and 8 bases, with 7 bases remaining between them. This CDR3 comprises 12 residues. The CDR3 sequence: CASSQSRTGYTF. In DNA, the CDR3 is TGTGCCAGCAGCCAATCGCGGACAGGCTACACCTTC.

This clone is a singleton in its sample. The CDR3 DNA is TGTGCCAGCAGCCTGCCCGGGATCTCAGGGGGGGAGACCCAGTACTTC. Its translation: CASSLPGISGGETQYF. This chain uses TRBV7-7 with TRBJ2-5; tentative D call: TRBD1 (7 bases). Per the germline V gene, CDR1 is SSHAT and CDR2 is FNYEAQ (reference sequence). V was shortened by 5 bases and J by 5 bases, with 21 bases between the two germline ends. This CDR3 is built from 16 residues.

The CDR3 coding sequence is TGCGCCAGCAGCCAAGATTGGGCAGCTAGCTCCTACGAGCAGTACTTC. This translates into CASSQDWAASSYEQYF. V and J are TRBV4-1 and TRBJ2-7, with no clear D. V gave up 0 bases and J gave up 0 bases, with 12 bases separating them. Germline V CDR1 and CDR2: MGHRA, YSYEKL. The length of the CDR3 is 16 residues.

V gene TRBV11-1 combines with J gene TRBJ1-2; a possible D gene is TRBD1 (5 bases). CDR1 SGHAT and CDR2 FQDESV come from the germline V gene (reference sequence). V was cut by 6 bases and J by 7 bases, with 21 bases left in between. This CDR3 contains 15 residues. The CDR3 nucleotides are TGTGCCAGCAGTTCGGCTACAGGCGCAGACGGTGGCTACACCTTC. Translation gives CASSSATGADGGYTF.

The chain uses TRBV6-5 and TRBJ2-2; D may match TRBD1 or TRBD2 (5 bases each). V shed 9 bases and J shed 2 bases, with 16 bases lying between them. Germline loops: CDR1 MNHEY, CDR2 SVGAGI. This CDR3 comprises 15 residues. CDR3 residues: CASHSGTINTGELFF. CDR3 sequence (DNA): TGTGCCAGTCACTCCGGGACGATAAACACCGGGGAGCTGTTTTTT.

The rearrangement joins TRBV18 to TRBJ1-2, with D possibly matching TRBD1 (5 bases). The germline CDR1 and CDR2 sequences are KGHSH and LQKENI. The length of the CDR3 is 20 residues. V lost 7 bases and J 4 bases, leaving 34 bases between the germline ends. This chain's CDR3 is CASLTEDQGNQGRGSYGYTF. The CDR3 DNA reads TGTGCCAGCTTGACCGAAGATCAAGGAAACCAGGGACGGGGCTCCTATGGCTACACCTTC.

The CDR3: CASGTSGGDTQYF. The CDR3 bases are TGTGCCAGTGGGACTAGCGGGGGGGATACGCAGTATTTT. This sequence joins TRBV19 and TRBJ2-3; TRBD2 matches at 15 bases. After removal of 8 bases from V and 6 bases from J, the junction contained 0 bases not matched to a gene. The CDR3 sequence is 13 residues long. Germline-derived CDR1 and CDR2 are LNHDA and SQIVND (reference sequence).

The rearrangement uses TRBV19 and TRBJ1-6; 8 positions match TRBD1. This CDR3 region has 15 residues. The trim removed 0 bases at V and 10 bases at J, leaving 5 bases unmatched. CDR1 is LNHDA, CDR2 SQIVND, per germline (reference sequence). The CDR3 region has the DNA TGTGCCAGTAGTATAGAGGGCAGGGGGCAGTCACCCCTCCACTTT. Encoded protein: CASSIEGRGQSPLHF.

The V and J genes are TRBV11-2 and TRBJ2-5; a weak D match, TRBD1 (7 bases). The assigned J gene may be wrong: the sequence end matches TRBJ2-7 better. There are 14 residues in the CDR3. The germline gives CDR1 SGHAT, CDR2 FQNNGV. CDR3 residues: CASSPGGGPYEQYF. The CDR3 region has the DNA TGTGCCAGCAGCCCAGGGGGAGGTCCTTACGAGCAGTACTTC.

V is TRBV6-1 and J is TRBJ2-5; D unresolved. The end of the DNA aligns better with TRBJ2-7, so the J call may be wrong. CDR1 MNHNS and CDR2 SASEGT come from the germline V gene. The CDR3 extends over 12 amino acids. In DNA form, the CDR3 reads TGTGCCAGCAGTGAATCGGGTTACGAGCAGTACTTC. It yields the protein CASSESGYEQYF.

The chain is built from TRBV7-3 and TRBJ2-3; possible D gene TRBD2, 5 bases. The germline V gene has CDR1 SGHTA and CDR2 FQGTGA. Trimming shortened V by 4 bases and J by 2 bases, and 7 bases separated the two germline ends. The CDR3 is 13 residues long. CDR3 coding DNA: TGTGCCAGCAGCTCGGGGATCACAGATACGCAGTATTTT. This sequence encodes CASSSGITDTQYF.

The rearrangement links TRBV6-6 to TRBJ1-2; 7 bases map to TRBD1. V lost 4 bases and J lost 8; bases outside the gene matches: 4. The germline CDR1 and CDR2 sequences are MNHNY and SVGAGI (reference sequence). The CDR3 sequence is 12 residues long. The CDR3 here is CASSFTGVGYTF. The CDR3, as DNA: TGTGCCAGCAGTTTTACAGGGGTCGGCTACACCTTC.

The chain uses TRBV19 and TRBJ2-2; D not resolved. Deletions cut 5 bases from V and 5 bases from J, with 9 bases between. Germline CDR1 reads LNHDA; CDR2 reads SQIVND (reference sequence). The CDR3 covers 13 residues. DNA of the CDR3: TGTGCCAGTAGTTTAATAGCAACCGGGGAGCTGTTTTTT. Its translation is CASSLIATGELFF.

The chain links TRBV5-1 to TRBJ2-5, with 7 bases lining up with TRBD1. The CDR3 runs 13 residues. Trimming removed 2 bases from V and 5 bases from J; junction bases left unmatched: 3. Germline loops: CDR1 SGHRS, CDR2 YFSETQ. Written as DNA, the CDR3 is TGCGCCAGCAGCTTTGACAGGGAGGAGACCCAGTACTTC. As protein: CASSFDREETQYF.

V is TRBV10-3 and J is TRBJ2-3, with 10 bases identical to TRBD2. The CDR3 length is 16 residues. V lost 5 bases, J lost 0 bases, and 5 bases stayed unmatched. Germline CDR1 and CDR2: ENHRY and SYGVKD. This CDR3 reads CAISQGLALSTDTQYF. For the CDR3, the DNA is TGTGCCATCAGTCAGGGACTAGCGCTAAGCACAGATACGCAGTATTTT.

The chain couples TRBV5-4 to TRBJ1-5; TRBD1 might be the D (5 bases). CDR3 size: 13 residues. Trimming took 4 bases from V and 5 from J, leaving 10 bases between them. The germline V gene has CDR1 SGHNT and CDR2 YYREEE (reference sequence). CDR3 in DNA: TGTGCCAGCAGCCAAGGGGAATATCAGCCCCAGCATTTT. The encoded protein is CASSQGEYQPQHF.

The rearrangement uses TRBV19 and TRBJ1-2; perhaps TRBD1 as D (5 bases). V was pared by 6 bases and J by 8 bases, with 16 bases between. Germline lookup yields CDR1 LNHDA and CDR2 SQIVND (reference sequence). The CDR3 runs 13 residues. The CDR3 DNA sequence: TGTGCCAGTAGACTCGGGCAGGGCCTGGGCTACACCTTC. Its protein is CASRLGQGLGYTF. Complete variable domain (other parts from reference TRBV19 and TRBJ1-2): DGGITQSPKYLFRKEGQNVTLSCEQNLNHDAMYWYRQDPGQGLRLIYYSQIVNDFQKGDIAEGYSVSREKKESFPLTVTSAQKNPTAFYLCASRLGQGLGYTFGSGTRLTVV.

V usage is TRBV5-1 and J usage is TRBJ2-1; TRBD2 matches at 9 bases. There are 16 residues in the CDR3. With 4 bases clipped from V and 1 base from J, the junction kept 6 bases outside the gene matches. CDR1 and CDR2 (germline): SGHRS, YFSETQ. This chain's CDR3 is CASSLAGLPSYNEQFF. DNA of the CDR3: TGCGCCAGCAGCCTAGCGGGGCTTCCATCCTACAATGAGCAGTTCTTC.

The chain employs TRBV6-5 and TRBJ2-7; the D is unclear. This CDR3 comprises 15 residues. V was cut by 8 bases and J by 2 bases, with 19 bases left in between. Germline V CDR1 and CDR2: MNHEY, SVGAGI. The CDR3 sequence is CASPADTDGTYEQYF. The DNA for the CDR3 is TGTGCCAGCCCCGCCGACACGGACGGAACCTACGAGCAGTACTTC.

This chain links TRBV2 with TRBJ1-5; D is unclear. CDR3 length: 13 residues. V lost 6 bases and J lost 4, with 10 bases in between. Germline V gives CDR1 SNHLY, CDR2 FYNNEI. This chain's CDR3 is CASSVQVNQPQHF. The CDR3 nucleotides are TGTGCCAGCAGCGTCCAGGTTAATCAGCCCCAGCATTTT.

The table lists this clone with a few counts. The rearrangement links TRBV21-1 to TRBJ1-2. TRBV21-1 is marked as a pseudogene. The length of the CDR3 is 15 residues. The CDR3 bases are TGTGCCAGCAGCCAAGGCTGGATAGCTAACTATGGCTACACCTTC. Its protein is CASSQGWIANYGYTF.

The chain links TRBV18 to TRBJ2-1, with D unclear. Germline CDR1 reads KGHSH; CDR2 reads LQKENI. The V end was cut by 3 bases, the J end by 2 bases, with 8 bases between. The CDR3 has 14 amino acids. The CDR3 spells CASSPEHAYNEQFF. Here the CDR3 DNA reads TGTGCCAGCTCACCGGAGCACGCCTACAATGAGCAGTTCTTC.

V is TRBV11-2 and J is TRBJ2-5; TRBD2 matches 8 bases. Losses at the gene ends were 1 base for V and 5 bases for J; bases not matched to a gene: 6. The CDR3 spans 15 residues. The germline CDR1 and CDR2 sequences are SGHAT and FQNNGV. This CDR3 reads CASSLAGGPDETQYF. The CDR3 bases are TGTGCCAGCAGCTTAGCGGGGGGGCCTGATGAGACCCAGTACTTC.

The chain uses TRBV6-6 and TRBJ2-1; 11 nucleotides agree with TRBD2. The trim removed 7 bases at V and 4 bases at J, leaving 6 bases unmatched. Germline values: CDR1 MNHNY, CDR2 SVGAGI (reference sequence). CDR3 length: 15 amino acids. DNA of the CDR3: TGTGCCAGCACCCCCCTAGCGGGGGGTTACAATGAGCAGTTCTTC. Translation: CASTPLAGGYNEQFF.

The V and J genes are TRBV5-6 and TRBJ2-7; TRBD1 matches 9 bases. The ends lost 4 bases at V and 3 bases at J; junction bases unmatched: 14. From germline, CDR1 is SGHDT and CDR2 YYEEEE. There are 17 residues in the CDR3. The chain's CDR3 is CASSDSLGQGQLYEQYF. Written as DNA, the CDR3 is TGTGCCAGCAGCGACAGCTTGGGACAGGGCCAACTCTACGAGCAGTACTTC. Complete variable domain (other parts from reference TRBV5-6 and TRBJ2-7): DAGVTQSPTHLIKTRGQQVTLRCSPKSGHDTVSWYQQALGQGPQFIFQYYEEEERQRGNFPDRFSGHQFPNYSSELNVNALLLGDSALYLCASSDSLGQGQLYEQYFGPGTRLTVT.

V and J are TRBV25-1 and TRBJ1-1; D is ambiguous. The V end was cut by 8 bases, the J end by 8 bases, with 15 bases between. Germline-derived CDR1 and CDR2 are MGHDK and SYGVNS. This CDR3 region has 12 residues. CDR3 sequence reads: CASRSGTPEAFF. CDR3 bases: TGTGCCAGCCGGTCAGGAACGCCCGAAGCTTTCTTT.

The V call is TRBV2, the J call TRBJ2-5; possible D gene TRBD2, 5 bases. Germline V CDR1 and CDR2: SNHLY, FYNNEI. This CDR3 spans 14 amino acids. With 6 bases removed from V and 7 bases from J, the gap between germline ends came to 18 bases. CDR3 protein: CASSAGQPVGTQYF. CDR3 bases: TGTGCCAGCAGCGCGGGCCAACCGGTCGGGACCCAGTACTTC.

The V call is TRBV7-8, the J call TRBJ1-3; D is ambiguous. Trimming took 5 bases from V and 6 from J, leaving 14 bases between them. The germline gives CDR1 SGHVS, CDR2 FQNEAQ. CDR3 size: 14 residues. The CDR3 region has the DNA TGTGCCAGCAGCCTGGGTCGAGGTACAAACACCATATATTTT. Protein sequence: CASSLGRGTNTIYF.

This chain connects TRBV4-2 to TRBJ1-2; D unclear. Per germline, CDR1 LGHNA and CDR2 YNFKEQ. The CDR3 contains 15 residues. Trimming took off 0 bases at V and 5 bases at J, with 13 bases between the two ends. CDR3 nucleotide sequence: TGTGCCAGCAGCCAAGACTCGGGCTTAGGGTATGGCTACACCTTC. This sequence encodes CASSQDSGLGYGYTF.

This clone has a single count. J is TRBJ1-2 and V is TRBV5-4; unclear D gene. Germline CDR1 reads SGHNT; CDR2 reads YYREEE (reference sequence). The CDR3 contains 14 residues. Trimming removed 4 bases from V and 1 base from J, with 11 bases in between. CDR3 region: CASSPVAGNYGYTF. The CDR3 coding sequence is TGTGCCAGCAGCCCCGTGGCCGGTAACTATGGCTACACCTTC.

The rearrangement uses TRBV27 and TRBJ2-1; 7 bases map to TRBD2. This CDR3 contains 18 residues. Germline V gene lookup returns CDR1 MNHEY and CDR2 SMNVEV (reference sequence). Germline trimming cut 6 bases from V and 1 base from J; bases unmatched to any gene: 15. The CDR3 is CASSRPPTSYESYNEQFF. The CDR3 DNA sequence: TGTGCCAGCAGCCGGCCCCCGACTAGCTACGAGTCCTACAATGAGCAGTTCTTC.